Given below is one TCR beta chain in context. The antigen remains unidentified. Construction of TCR beta libraries was performed using quantitative 5'-RACE with molecular barcodes. Each CDR3 protein is one row after TCRdb ran MiXCR on the 5' RACE reads. The sample lists a few hundred thousand distinct CDR3 sequences; 18% were seen once. This entry belongs to a study of CD8 T cells in ankylosing spondylitis. The study's findings and limits: CD8+ cells made up the disease-linked clones, which were relatively rare in peripheral blood. Ankylosing spondylitis blood appeared to be characterized by a TCR beta motif of under ten highly homologous variants. Disease-associated clones were reportedly significantly overrepresented in matched ankylosing spondylitis synovial fluid.

Deletions cut 1 base from V and 4 bases from J, with 10 bases between. In germline, CDR1 is SEHNR, CDR2 FQNEAQ (reference sequence). The CDR3 spans 15 residues. Material: blood, either unsorted or a sorted T cell fraction (not recorded which). The source is a male donor with ankylosing spondylitis or in good health (not recorded which). The chain carries TRBV7-9 and TRBJ2-2; weak D call: TRBD2 (5 bases). The CDR3, as DNA: TGTGCCAGCAGCTTAGATTGGACTTCCACCGGGGAGCTGTTTTTT. It translates to CASSLDWTSTGELFF.